This entry concerns a single T cell receptor (beta chain). V was clipped by 5 bases and J by 4 bases, with 11 bases between them. Per the germline V gene, CDR1 is SGHAT and CDR2 is FQDESV (reference sequence). The CDR3 sequence is 13 residues long. Original processing methods: It was from reference gene primer amplification that nucleated cell counts were estimated. Sequenced by immunoSEQ multiplex PCR; TCRdb stores in-frame clones only, minus some. The V and J calls and clone size come from that table; D and trimming were worked out from the DNA. The data show about 59,000 clones, approximately 80% seen once. These data are taken from a study of blood T cell repertoires in COVID-19. Study context: Spain, Italy and the United States supplied samples that represented acute and convalescent COVID-19. Sample material is recorded as cDNA or gDNA derived from T cells, B-cell-depleted T cells, or PBMCs.

The receptor was derived from an elderly woman with acute or convalescent COVID-19. Sample: peripheral blood. The chain couples TRBV11-1 to TRBJ1-2; no clear D. For the CDR3, the DNA is TGTGCCAGCAGCCCCGGGAGTATCTATGGCTACACCTTC. Amino acids: CASSPGSIYGYTF.